This section outlines one TCR beta chain sequence together with its context. Original methodology: Counts of nucleated cells, estimated from reference gene primer amplification, were obtained. Some clones are missing from TCRdb's copy, which holds only in-frame ones; the method was immunoSEQ multiplex PCR. V and J calls and clone size come straight from that table; D and trimming were deduced from the DNA. The table lists hundreds of thousands of clones, approximately 90% of them singletons, with around 6.3% in the top ten. This entry belongs to a study of blood T cell repertoires in COVID-19. Study-wide background: Samples taken during acute and convalescent COVID-19 were collected in the United States, Italy and Spain. The cDNA or gDNA used as material had been derived from T cells, B-cell-depleted T cells, or PBMCs.

Enrolled during active infection, Seattle patients were then followed longitudinally. The germline V gene has CDR1 SNHLY and CDR2 FYNNEI. With V trimmed by 5 bases and J by 5 bases, 11 bases remained unmatched. The CDR3 has 15 residues. The source is a woman aged 30 to 39 with COVID-19, enrolled during active disease. The genes are TRBV2 and TRBJ2-5; 7 positions match TRBD1. The sample consisted of peripheral blood. The chain's CDR3 is CASSRKGAVLETQYF. CDR3 DNA sequence: TGTGCCAGCAGTCGGAAGGGGGCAGTTTTGGAGACCCAGTACTTC.